This TCR beta chain was observed in a study of tumor-infiltrating lymphocytes in primary liver carcinoma. Co-extracted RNA and DNA came from around 18-30 mg of unsorted bulk tissue. The authors made TCR beta cDNA from approximately 500 ng total RNA with a constant-region primer. A slightly modified ARM-PCR protocol with three nested multiplex PCR rounds produced these TCR beta libraries. TCRdb analysed the multiplex PCR reads with MiXCR anew, one entry per CDR3 protein. Of roughly 50,000 distinct CDR3 sequences listed, about three quarters were seen once; the top ten hold around 23%. The sequencing sample was made of liver tumor tissue from sampling region 2. The subset: tumor region T2, inferior pole. The sequence was collected from a man between 35 and 55 years old with primary liver carcinoma and hepatitis B virus infection.

The CDR3 loop reads CATRRAPYEQYF. CDR3 DNA: TGTGCCACCAGAAGGGCGCCCTACGAGCAGTACTTC. The chain links TRBV6-5 to TRBJ2-7; D not certain. The length of the CDR3 is 12 residues. V lost 10 bases, J lost 2 bases, and 12 bases lay in between. Per germline, CDR1 MNHEY and CDR2 SVGAGI.